The table lists the clone carrying this TCR beta chain with a count of one. Antigen: not known. V was cut by 1 base and J by 2 bases, with 13 bases left in between. The germline V gene encodes CDR1 MNHNS and CDR2 SASEGT. CDR3 length equals 16 residues. These data come from a study of T cells in Graves' hyperthyroidism and ophthalmopathy. General study results and limits: The model's output predicted ophthalmopathy at a median of approximately 6.5 months prior to onset.

Amplified TCR beta CDR3 regions derived from RNA transcripts. An initial round of RT-PCR targeting the TCR CDR3 relied on the HTBI primer set. From the multiplex PCR reads, TCRdb called clonotypes with MiXCR, one entry per CDR3 protein. The sample carries hundreds of thousands of distinct CDR3 sequences, roughly 40% recorded once. The receptor was derived from a young man with Graves' hyperthyroidism. Material: blood. The rearrangement links TRBV6-1 to TRBJ2-3; D not resolved. This CDR3 reads CASSEVGIGLTDTQYF. CDR3 coding DNA: TGTGCCAGCAGTGAAGTAGGGATAGGCCTCACAGATACGCAGTATTTT.